This is a list of T cell receptor beta chains from one sample in a study of blood T cells in healthy people across ages. TCRdb used MiXCR to reprocess the 5' RACE reads, holding one entry per CDR3 protein. Counted here are about 640,000 distinct CDR3 sequences, approximately 50% occurring once; the ten biggest clones make up around 37%. Sequencing was performed on blood. The receptors were gathered from a man aged 55-75 years in good health. Each CDR3 is given with its conserved first and last residue. A D gene is named only where the DNA matches it firmly. For some rows the clone size is stated as once, few or many, or as a class when expanded; others skip it.

abundance: few
j_gene: TRBJ1-3
v_gene: TRBV25-1
d_gene: .
CDR3aa: CASSEGGAGNTIYF
CDR3nt: TGTGCCAGCAGTGAAGGGGGCGCTGGAAACACCATATATTTT

abundance: .
j_gene: TRBJ2-1
v_gene: TRBV29-1
d_gene: .
CDR3aa: CSAHLYNEQFF
CDR3nt: TGCAGCGCGCACCTCTACAATGAGCAGTTCTTC

abundance: .
j_gene: TRBJ1-6
v_gene: TRBV7-2
d_gene: .
CDR3aa: CVSRLSGIRGSPLHF
CDR3nt: TGTGTCAGCAGATTGTCCGGGATCCGGGGTTCACCCCTCCACTTT

abundance: once
j_gene: TRBJ1-6
v_gene: TRBV20-1
d_gene: .
CDR3aa: CSAATTGQIHSPLHF
CDR3nt: TGCAGTGCTGCTACCACGGGACAAATTCATTCACCCCTCCACTTT

abundance: .
j_gene: TRBJ2-3
v_gene: TRBV5-1
d_gene: .
CDR3aa: CASSLEGGTSTDTQYF
CDR3nt: TGCGCCAGCAGCTTGGAAGGAGGTACTAGCACAGATACGCAGTATTTT

abundance: .
j_gene: TRBJ2-5
v_gene: TRBV4-1
d_gene: .
CDR3aa: CASSQTGTNQETQYF
CDR3nt: TGCGCCAGCAGCCAAACCGGGACAAACCAAGAGACCCAGTACTTC

abundance: .
j_gene: TRBJ2-5
v_gene: TRBV29-1
d_gene: .
CDR3aa: CSQTSADQETQYF
CDR3nt: TGCAGCCAAACCTCGGCGGACCAAGAGACCCAGTACTTC

abundance: few
j_gene: TRBJ2-7
v_gene: TRBV6-2/TRBV6-3
d_gene: .
CDR3aa: CASSYSGTRTEQYF
CDR3nt: TGTGCCAGCAGTTACTCGGGGACGCGGACCGAGCAGTACTTC

abundance: .
j_gene: TRBJ2-3
v_gene: TRBV5-1
d_gene: TRBD2
CDR3aa: CASSRTSGASRTQYF
CDR3nt: TGCGCCAGCAGCCGGACTAGCGGGGCCTCGAGAACGCAGTATTTT

abundance: .
j_gene: TRBJ2-3
v_gene: TRBV2
d_gene: .
CDR3aa: CASSEAEGWRDTQYF
CDR3nt: TGTGCCAGCAGTGAAGCTGAGGGTTGGCGGGATACGCAGTATTTT

abundance: .
j_gene: TRBJ2-7
v_gene: TRBV9
d_gene: .
CDR3aa: CASSPDLDEQYF
CDR3nt: TGTGCCAGCAGCCCCGATTTGGACGAGCAGTACTTC

abundance: .
j_gene: TRBJ2-1
v_gene: TRBV7-9
d_gene: .
CDR3aa: CASSHIADSYNEQFF
CDR3nt: TGTGCCAGCAGCCACATAGCGGACTCCTACAATGAGCAGTTCTTC

abundance: few
j_gene: TRBJ2-3
v_gene: TRBV29-1
d_gene: .
CDR3aa: CSVEWRPTDTQYF
CDR3nt: TGCAGCGTTGAATGGCGACCAACAGATACGCAGTATTTT

abundance: .
j_gene: TRBJ2-7
v_gene: TRBV29-1
d_gene: .
CDR3aa: CSVEGVGGGYEQYF
CDR3nt: TGCAGCGTTGAAGGGGTCGGGGGTGGCTACGAGCAGTACTTC

abundance: few
j_gene: TRBJ2-4
v_gene: TRBV25-1
d_gene: .
CDR3aa: CASSDRGEWTKQYF
CDR3nt: TGTGCCAGCAGTGATCGCGGGGAATGGACTAAGCAGTACTTC

abundance: .
j_gene: TRBJ2-4
v_gene: TRBV7-6
d_gene: .
CDR3aa: CASSSGQGINIQYF
CDR3nt: TGTGCCAGCAGCTCGGGGCAGGGAATAAACATTCAGTACTTC

abundance: few
j_gene: TRBJ2-1
v_gene: TRBV29-1
d_gene: .
CDR3aa: CSVIYNEQFF
CDR3nt: TGCAGCGTCATCTACAATGAGCAGTTCTTC

abundance: .
j_gene: TRBJ2-3
v_gene: TRBV25-1
d_gene: TRBD1
CDR3aa: CASRKTGLDTQYF
CDR3nt: TGTGCCAGCAGAAAGACAGGGTTAGATACGCAGTATTTT

abundance: .
j_gene: TRBJ1-6
v_gene: TRBV28
d_gene: .
CDR3aa: CASSSGVGSPLHF
CDR3nt: TGTGCCAGCAGTTCAGGGGTGGGGTCACCCCTCCACTTT

abundance: .
j_gene: TRBJ2-2
v_gene: TRBV5-1
d_gene: TRBD2
CDR3aa: CASSPTSVGTGELFF
CDR3nt: TGCGCCAGCAGCCCAACTAGCGTAGGGACCGGGGAGCTGTTTTTT

abundance: .
j_gene: TRBJ2-3
v_gene: TRBV20-1
d_gene: .
CDR3aa: CSAKSPTDTQYF
CDR3nt: TGCAGTGCTAAAAGCCCCACAGATACGCAGTATTTT

abundance: .
j_gene: TRBJ2-2
v_gene: TRBV24-1
d_gene: .
CDR3aa: CATSDLGDGGLDTGKLFF
CDR3nt: TGTGCCACCAGTGATTTGGGTGACGGGGGGCTAGACACCGGGAAGCTGTTTTTT

abundance: once
j_gene: TRBJ2-4
v_gene: TRBV18
d_gene: .
CDR3aa: CASSPPNQGGAKNIQYF
CDR3nt: TGTGCCAGCTCACCACCAAACCAAGGGGGAGCCAAAAACATTCAGTACTTC

abundance: many
j_gene: TRBJ2-7
v_gene: TRBV12-3/TRBV12-4
d_gene: .
CDR3aa: CASSPSQFTGQPYEQYF
CDR3nt: TGTGCCAGCAGTCCGAGCCAATTTACAGGACAACCCTACGAGCAGTACTTC

abundance: .
j_gene: TRBJ2-5
v_gene: TRBV2
d_gene: .
CDR3aa: CASSERAGVGQETQYF
CDR3nt: TGTGCCAGCAGTGAACGTGCAGGGGTGGGCCAAGAGACCCAGTACTTC

abundance: few
j_gene: TRBJ2-3
v_gene: TRBV21-1
d_gene: .
CDR3aa: CASSILTGADTQYF
CDR3nt: TGTGCCAGCAGCATTCTAACGGGGGCAGATACGCAGTATTTT

abundance: .
j_gene: TRBJ1-1
v_gene: TRBV5-1
d_gene: .
CDR3aa: CASSFGGDETEAFF
CDR3nt: TGCGCCAGCAGCTTTGGTGGGGATGAGACTGAAGCTTTCTTT

abundance: few
j_gene: TRBJ2-5
v_gene: TRBV6-6
d_gene: .
CDR3aa: CASSYDYVPSYQETQYF
CDR3nt: TGTGCCAGCAGTTACGATTATGTGCCCTCGTACCAAGAGACCCAGTACTTC

abundance: few
j_gene: TRBJ2-1
v_gene: TRBV20-1
d_gene: .
CDR3aa: CSASDNNEQFF
CDR3nt: TGCAGTGCTAGCGACAACAATGAGCAGTTCTTC

abundance: once
j_gene: TRBJ2-3
v_gene: TRBV6-5
d_gene: .
CDR3aa: CASSYSRNVDTQYF
CDR3nt: TGTGCCAGCAGTTACTCGAGGAACGTGGACACGCAGTATTTT

abundance: .
j_gene: TRBJ1-4
v_gene: TRBV20-1
d_gene: .
CDR3aa: CSARDWVGWGEKLFF
CDR3nt: TGCAGTGCTAGAGATTGGGTAGGTTGGGGTGAAAAACTGTTTTTT

abundance: .
j_gene: TRBJ2-1
v_gene: TRBV5-1
d_gene: .
CDR3aa: CTSREGIYGEQFF
CDR3nt: TGCACCAGCAGGGAAGGGATATATGGGGAGCAGTTCTTC

abundance: .
j_gene: TRBJ2-2
v_gene: TRBV29-1
d_gene: .
CDR3aa: CSVDRGGTGELFF
CDR3nt: TGCAGCGTCGACAGGGGAGGGACCGGGGAGCTGTTTTTT

abundance: .
j_gene: TRBJ2-5
v_gene: TRBV20-1
d_gene: .
CDR3aa: CSARVPRGTQYF
CDR3nt: TGCAGTGCTAGAGTCCCGCGGGGGACCCAGTACTTC

abundance: .
j_gene: TRBJ2-1
v_gene: TRBV20-1
d_gene: TRBD2
CDR3aa: CSATQTSGGAEQFF
CDR3nt: TGCAGTGCTACGCAAACTAGCGGGGGTGCTGAGCAGTTCTTC

abundance: few
j_gene: TRBJ2-1
v_gene: TRBV27
d_gene: TRBD1
CDR3aa: CASSFQGAYNEQFF
CDR3nt: TGTGCCAGCAGTTTCCAGGGGGCCTACAATGAGCAGTTCTTC

abundance: many
j_gene: TRBJ2-7
v_gene: TRBV12-3/TRBV12-4
d_gene: .
CDR3aa: CASSLLGYEQYF
CDR3nt: TGTGCCAGCAGCTTATTGGGCTACGAGCAGTACTTC

abundance: few
j_gene: TRBJ2-4
v_gene: TRBV28
d_gene: TRBD1
CDR3aa: CASSAGTVAKNIQYF
CDR3nt: TGTGCCAGCAGCGCCGGGACAGTAGCCAAAAACATTCAGTACTTC

abundance: few
j_gene: TRBJ2-1
v_gene: TRBV7-9
d_gene: TRBD2
CDR3aa: CASSWLAGTRGGQFF
CDR3nt: TGTGCCAGCAGCTGGCTAGCGGGGACAAGGGGAGGGCAGTTCTTC

abundance: .
j_gene: TRBJ2-2
v_gene: TRBV12-3/TRBV12-4
d_gene: .
CDR3aa: CASSRNRVNTGELFF
CDR3nt: TGTGCCAGCAGTCGAAACAGGGTGAACACCGGGGAGCTGTTTTTT

abundance: many
j_gene: TRBJ1-1
v_gene: TRBV11-2
d_gene: TRBD1
CDR3aa: CASSFGQGNTEAFF
CDR3nt: TGTGCCAGCAGCTTCGGACAGGGGAACACTGAAGCTTTCTTT

abundance: .
j_gene: TRBJ1-6
v_gene: TRBV28
d_gene: .
CDR3aa: CASVVGVNSPLHF
CDR3nt: TGTGCCAGTGTTGTAGGGGTGAATTCACCCCTCCACTTT

abundance: .
j_gene: TRBJ2-7
v_gene: TRBV2
d_gene: .
CDR3aa: CASSQRTGEQYF
CDR3nt: TGTGCCAGCAGTCAGCGCACGGGCGAGCAGTACTTC

abundance: few
j_gene: TRBJ2-1
v_gene: TRBV15
d_gene: TRBD2
CDR3aa: CATSRVRGGLASGNEQFF
CDR3nt: TGTGCCACCAGCAGAGTCCGGGGGGGACTAGCGTCTGGCAATGAGCAGTTCTTC

abundance: once
j_gene: TRBJ2-1
v_gene: TRBV4-2
d_gene: TRBD2
CDR3aa: CASSPWTSGGLGEQFF
CDR3nt: TGTGCCAGCAGCCCCTGGACTAGCGGGGGGCTGGGGGAGCAGTTCTTC

abundance: .
j_gene: TRBJ2-3
v_gene: TRBV9
d_gene: .
CDR3aa: CASSVPPWGGTDTQYF
CDR3nt: TGTGCCAGCAGCGTTCCCCCCTGGGGCGGCACAGATACGCAGTATTTT

abundance: .
j_gene: TRBJ2-4
v_gene: TRBV12-3/TRBV12-4
d_gene: .
CDR3aa: CATTSGVRRNIQYF
CDR3nt: TGTGCCACCACATCGGGGGTTCGGAGGAACATTCAGTACTTC

abundance: .
j_gene: TRBJ2-3
v_gene: TRBV4-1
d_gene: TRBD1
CDR3aa: CASSRGPPGTGGTDTQYF
CDR3nt: TGCGCCAGCAGCCGGGGACCTCCCGGGACAGGGGGCACAGATACGCAGTATTTT